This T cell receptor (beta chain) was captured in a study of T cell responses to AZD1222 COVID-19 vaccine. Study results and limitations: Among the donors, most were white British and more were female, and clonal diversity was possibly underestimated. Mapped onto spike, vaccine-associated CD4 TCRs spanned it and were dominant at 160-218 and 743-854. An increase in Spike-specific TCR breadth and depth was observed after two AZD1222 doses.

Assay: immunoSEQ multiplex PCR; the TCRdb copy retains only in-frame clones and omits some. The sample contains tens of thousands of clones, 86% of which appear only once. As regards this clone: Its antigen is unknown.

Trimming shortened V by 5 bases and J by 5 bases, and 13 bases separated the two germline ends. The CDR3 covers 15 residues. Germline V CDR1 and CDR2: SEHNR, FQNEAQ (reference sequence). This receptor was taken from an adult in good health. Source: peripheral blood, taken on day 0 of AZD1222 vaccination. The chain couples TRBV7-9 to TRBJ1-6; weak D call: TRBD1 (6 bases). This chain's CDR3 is CASSLGGANNSPLHF. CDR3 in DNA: TGTGCCAGCAGCCTAGGGGGGGCAAATAATTCACCCCTCCACTTT.